This entry lists 27 T cell receptor beta chains sequenced from one sample in a study of monozygotic twins with inflammatory bowel disease. TCRdb re-called the 5' RACE reads and shows each CDR3 protein once, DNA omitted. Reported are approximately 400,000 distinct CDR3 sequences; the ten largest clones contain less than 2.5%. The sample consisted of blood. The source is a human donor with ulcerative colitis or Crohn's disease, or a healthy co-twin of an affected twin (not recorded which).

V is TRBV20-1 and J is TRBJ2-5; TCRdb proposes TRBD2, but this gene call is untestable without DNA. This CDR3 spans 15 amino acids. Germline V gives CDR1 DFQATT, CDR2 SNEGSKA (reference sequence). The CDR3 sequence: CSARGLAGDQETQYF.

This sequence joins TRBV16 and TRBJ2-7; the D gene TCRdb calls, TRBD1, cannot be checked with no DNA. CDR3 length: 15 amino acids. CDR1 is KGHSY, CDR2 FQNENV, per germline. CDR3 protein: CASSQSRRGAYEQYF.

The chain combines TRBV9 with TRBJ2-1; TCRdb's D call, TRBD2, is unchecked because there is no DNA. The CDR3 has 18 residues. Looked up from germline, CDR1 is SGDLS and CDR2 is YYNGEE. CDR3 loop: CASSPTPGLAGGYNEQFF.

This chain links TRBV20-1 with TRBJ2-5; without DNA, the TCRdb call of TRBD1 cannot be checked. The CDR3 runs 14 residues. In germline, CDR1 is DFQATT, CDR2 SNEGSKA (reference sequence). CDR3 sequence reads: CSARSGAIQETQYF.

The chain couples TRBV7-2 to TRBJ2-7; without DNA, the TCRdb call of TRBD1 cannot be checked. Germline CDR1 is SGHTA and CDR2 is FQGNSA. This CDR3 comprises 17 residues. CDR3 amino acids: CASSAPGPLRDTYEQYF.

The chain joins TRBV6-5 to TRBJ1-2. The CDR3 length is 12 residues. Germline V gene lookup returns CDR1 MNHEY and CDR2 SVGAGI. The CDR3: CASKFSDYGYTF.

The chain has TRBV7-9 and TRBJ1-4; TCRdb proposes TRBD1, but this gene call is untestable without DNA. Looked up from germline, CDR1 is SEHNR and CDR2 is FQNEAQ (reference sequence). The CDR3 sequence is 15 residues long. The CDR3: CASSPFQGRIEKLFF. The full variable domain, in which reference TRBV7-9 and TRBJ1-4 provide the parts outside the CDR3, is DTGVSQNPRHKITKRGQNVTFRCDPISEHNRLYWYRQTLGQGPEFLTYFQNEAQLEKSRLLSDRFSAERPKGSFSTLEIQRTEQGDSAMYLCASSPFQGRIEKLFFGSGTQLSVL.

This CDR3 reads CASSKPLGYEQYF. The genes are TRBV21-1 and TRBJ2-7. TRBV21-1 is annotated as a pseudogene. CDR3 length equals 13 residues.

V is TRBV3-1 and J is TRBJ1-1. Per germline, CDR1 LGHDT and CDR2 YNNKEL (reference sequence). The CDR3 consists of 13 residues. The CDR3: CASSPPSGYEAFF.

This rearrangement joins TRBV12-3 or TRBV12-4 to TRBJ2-7; the TCRdb D gene call, TRBD1, has no DNA to confirm it. This CDR3 region has 14 residues. CDR3: CASSSVLGRGEQYF.

V is TRBV12-3 or TRBV12-4 and J is TRBJ1-3; the D call of TRBD1 rests on TCRdb alone, since no DNA is present to check it. CDR3 size: 13 residues. This CDR3 is CASSFQGADTIYF.

The V call is TRBV29-1, the J call TRBJ2-7. The CDR3 loop spans 13 amino acids. Germline CDR1 SQVTM, CDR2 ANQGSEA. CDR3 sequence: CSVESYGSYEQYF.

The chain combines TRBV5-1 with TRBJ2-2; TCRdb's assignment of TRBD1 cannot be checked, as there is no DNA. Looked up from germline, CDR1 is SGHRS and CDR2 is YFSETQ. There are 15 residues in the CDR3. CDR3 sequence: CASRRSGVNTGELFF.

The CDR3 loop is CATSATGDTGELFF. The chain couples TRBV24-1 to TRBJ2-2; no DNA is available, so the TRBD1 call from TCRdb remains unchecked. The germline V gene encodes CDR1 KGHDR and CDR2 SFDVKD. The CDR3 length is 14 residues.

The chain carries TRBV11-2 and TRBJ2-5; TCRdb picks TRBD1, but there is no DNA to check that call. This CDR3 has 13 amino acids. Germline V gene sequence: CDR1 SGHAT, CDR2 FQNNGV. CDR3 in amino acids: CASSSQGGETQYF.

The J gene is TRBJ2-6, the V gene TRBV12-3 or TRBV12-4. CDR3 length: 17 residues. This CDR3 is CASSPDSAFSGANVLTF.

The rearrangement links TRBV11-2 to TRBJ2-1. Germline CDR1 is SGHAT and CDR2 is FQNNGV. This CDR3 is built from 15 residues. The CDR3 region is CASSLVLAEVNEQFF.

The V and J genes are TRBV11-3 and TRBJ1-3. Germline lookup yields CDR1 SGHNT and CDR2 YENEEA. This CDR3 contains 14 residues. CDR3: CASSLQSSGNTIYF.

This chain's CDR3 is CASSQESSGGYNEQFF. This chain joins TRBV4-1 and TRBJ2-1; TCRdb names TRBD2, which stays unverified in the absence of DNA. Germline loops: CDR1 MGHRA, CDR2 YSYEKL. The CDR3 has 16 residues.

This chain uses TRBV12-3 or TRBV12-4 with TRBJ1-1; no DNA is available, so the TRBD1 call from TCRdb remains unchecked. CDR3 size: 13 residues. The CDR3 sequence: CASSLRQWAGAFF.

The chain employs TRBV3-1 and TRBJ1-1; TCRdb indicates TRBD1, and absent DNA this call remains unverified. The CDR3 runs to 12 residues. The germline V gene has CDR1 LGHDT and CDR2 YNNKEL (reference sequence). Here the CDR3 reads CASRKPGAQAFF. Filled out from reference TRBV3-1 and TRBJ1-1, the complete variable domain reads DTAVSQTPKYLVTQMGNDKSIKCEQNLGHDTMYWYKQDSKKFLKIMFSYNNKELIINETVPNRFSPKSPDKAHLNLHINSLELGDSAVYFCASRKPGAQAFFGQGTRLTVV.

The rearrangement joins TRBV20-1 to TRBJ2-1; TCRdb names TRBD2, which stays unverified in the absence of DNA. The CDR3 loop spans 15 amino acids. Germline lookup yields CDR1 DFQATT and CDR2 SNEGSKA (reference sequence). CDR3 sequence: CSARDPGLLYNEQFF.

This chain uses TRBV29-1 with TRBJ2-5; absent DNA, TCRdb's TRBD2 call cannot be checked. CDR1 is SQVTM and CDR2 is ANQGSEA in the germline V gene. The CDR3 is 14 amino acids. Here the CDR3 reads CSVGAGGPQETQYF.

The chain joins TRBV30 to TRBJ1-1. The CDR3 runs to 15 residues. CDR1 and CDR2 (germline): GTSNPN, SVGIG (reference sequence). This CDR3 is CAWSVGGAGVIGAFF.

The chain uses TRBV28 and TRBJ1-1; TCRdb reports TRBD1, a call that lacks DNA to check it against. There are 15 residues in the CDR3. The V gene's germline CDR1 is MDHEN and CDR2 SYDVKM. CDR3 sequence: CASSRVGQGGTEAFF.

V usage is TRBV19 and J usage is TRBJ1-1; TCRdb lists TRBD1, though no DNA is available to test this call. The CDR3 covers 15 residues. Germline CDR1 reads LNHDA; CDR2 reads SQIVND (reference sequence). This CDR3 is CASSTPEAGRTEAFF.

This CDR3 is CASSTLGGISYEQYF. The chain carries TRBV6-5 and TRBJ2-7; TCRdb selects TRBD1, and the lack of DNA leaves this call unchecked. This CDR3 region has 15 residues. Germline V gives CDR1 MNHEY, CDR2 SVGAGI.